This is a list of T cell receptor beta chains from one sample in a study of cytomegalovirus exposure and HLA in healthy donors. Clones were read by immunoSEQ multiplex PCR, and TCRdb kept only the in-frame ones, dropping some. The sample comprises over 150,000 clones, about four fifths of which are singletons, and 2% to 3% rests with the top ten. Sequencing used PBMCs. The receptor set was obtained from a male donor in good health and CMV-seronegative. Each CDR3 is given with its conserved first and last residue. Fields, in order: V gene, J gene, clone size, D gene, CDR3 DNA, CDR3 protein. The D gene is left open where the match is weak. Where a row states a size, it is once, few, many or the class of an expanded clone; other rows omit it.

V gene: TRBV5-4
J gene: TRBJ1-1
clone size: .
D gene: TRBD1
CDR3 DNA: TGTGCCAGCAGCTTGGCCGGAGGACAGGGGGCGAATGAAGCTTTCTTT
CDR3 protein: CASSLAGGQGANEAFF

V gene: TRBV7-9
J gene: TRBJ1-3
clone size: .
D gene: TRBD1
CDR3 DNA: TGTGCCAGCAGCTCAGGGACAGGGGGCTTTCCTGGAAACACCATATATTTT
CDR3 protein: CASSSGTGGFPGNTIYF

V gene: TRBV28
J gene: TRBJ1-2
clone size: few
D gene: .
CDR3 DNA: TGTGCCAGCAGTTTCCCAGGGGCTAACTATGGCTACACCTTC
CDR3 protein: CASSFPGANYGYTF

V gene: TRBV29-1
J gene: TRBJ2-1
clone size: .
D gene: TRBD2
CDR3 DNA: TGCAGCGTTCAGGTTCCAGCGGGAGTGACTAATGAGCAGTTCTTC
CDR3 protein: CSVQVPAGVTNEQFF

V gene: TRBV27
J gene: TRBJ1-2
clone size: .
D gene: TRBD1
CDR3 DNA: TGTGCCAGCAGTACCTCGGGCAGGGGGCCCCTTGGCTACACCTTC
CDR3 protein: CASSTSGRGPLGYTF

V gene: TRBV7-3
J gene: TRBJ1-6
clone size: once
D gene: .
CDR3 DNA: TGTGCCAGCAGCTCTGGGGGCAGGGCAGACTCACCCCTCCACTTT
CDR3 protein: CASSSGGRADSPLHF

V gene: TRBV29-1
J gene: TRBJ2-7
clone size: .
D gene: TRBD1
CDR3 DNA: TGCAGCGTACGAACCGGGACAGGGGTTTACGAGCAGTACTTC
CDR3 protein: CSVRTGTGVYEQYF

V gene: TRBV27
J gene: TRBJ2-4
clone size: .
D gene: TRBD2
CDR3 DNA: TGTGCCAGCAGTTTATATACGGGGGGTAGTGCCAAAAACATTCAGTACTTC
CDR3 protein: CASSLYTGGSAKNIQYF

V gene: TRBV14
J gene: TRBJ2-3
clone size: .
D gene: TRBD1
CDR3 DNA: TGTGCCAGCAGCCGACGGGACAGTTACACAGATACGCAGTATTTT
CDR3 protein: CASSRRDSYTDTQYF

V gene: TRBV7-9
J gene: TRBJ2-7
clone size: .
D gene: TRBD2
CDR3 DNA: TGTGCCAGCAGCTTAGGGTTAGCGGGAGGGGACGAGCAGTACTTC
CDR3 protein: CASSLGLAGGDEQYF

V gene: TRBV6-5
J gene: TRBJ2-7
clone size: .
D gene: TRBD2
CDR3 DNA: TGTGCCAGCAGTTACCTAAGGACTAGCGGGAGTGACGAGCAGTACTTC
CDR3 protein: CASSYLRTSGSDEQYF

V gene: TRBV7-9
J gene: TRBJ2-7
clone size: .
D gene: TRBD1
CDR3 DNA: TGTGCCAGCAGCCCGGAACAGGGGATCCACGAGCAGTACTTC
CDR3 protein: CASSPEQGIHEQYF

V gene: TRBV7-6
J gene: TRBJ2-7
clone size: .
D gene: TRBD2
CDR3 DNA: TGTGCCAGCAGCGTCGGGCTAGCGGGGGGAGGCGAGCAGTACTTC
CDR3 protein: CASSVGLAGGGEQYF

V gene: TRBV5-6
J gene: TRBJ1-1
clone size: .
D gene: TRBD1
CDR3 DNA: TGTGCCAGCAGCTTGCGACAGGGCTACACTGAAGCTTTCTTT
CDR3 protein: CASSLRQGYTEAFF

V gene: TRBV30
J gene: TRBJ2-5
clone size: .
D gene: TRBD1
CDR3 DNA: TGTGCCTGGAGGGGGGACAGGGTTTACGAGACCCAGTACTTC
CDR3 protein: CAWRGDRVYETQYF

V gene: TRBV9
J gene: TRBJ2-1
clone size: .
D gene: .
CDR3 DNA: TGTGCCAGCAGCGTAGGGAACTTGCGGGGGCGGGAGAATGAGCAGTTCTTC
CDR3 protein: CASSVGNLRGRENEQFF